The T cell receptor beta chain under discussion was sequenced for a study of T cells after yellow fever vaccination. Findings and caveats of the study: A weaker but faster secondary response was observed, peaking on day 5 versus 15. Although most clonotypes did not, a small share appeared in both CD4 and CD8 compartments. At approximately 96% for CD4 and approximately 88% for CD8, most primary-vaccination clones showed up again after the booster.

As regards this clonotype: The target antigen is unknown.

MiXCR, applied by TCRdb to the 5' RACE reads, yields one record per CDR3 protein. The sample records approximately 260,000 distinct CDR3 sequences, around 13% being singletons. The sequence was obtained from a man younger than 40 who received the YFV17D yellow fever vaccine. This material consisted of CD4+ T cells sorted from PBMCs, taken 45 days after the yellow fever booster vaccination.

The CDR3 loop reads CASSLEPLGTQYF. The CDR3 DNA sequence: TGTGCCAGCAGCTTAGAGCCCCTGGGGACCCAGTACTTC. The gene calls are TRBV7-9 and TRBJ2-5; D is undetermined. The CDR3 runs 13 residues. The germline CDR1 and CDR2 sequences are SEHNR and FQNEAQ (reference sequence). The V gene lost 1 base and the J gene lost 7 bases, with 10 bases spanning the gap.